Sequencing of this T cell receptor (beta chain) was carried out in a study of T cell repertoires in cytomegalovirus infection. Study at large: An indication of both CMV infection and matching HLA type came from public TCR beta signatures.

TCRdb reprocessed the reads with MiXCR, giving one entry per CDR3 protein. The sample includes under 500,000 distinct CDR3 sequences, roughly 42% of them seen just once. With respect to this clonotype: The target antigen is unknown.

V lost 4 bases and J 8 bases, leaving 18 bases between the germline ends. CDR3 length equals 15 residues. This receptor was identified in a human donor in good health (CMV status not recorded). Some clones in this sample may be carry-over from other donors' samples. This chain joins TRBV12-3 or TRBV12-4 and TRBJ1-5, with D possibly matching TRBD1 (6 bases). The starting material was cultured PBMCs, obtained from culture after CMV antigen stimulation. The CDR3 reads CASSSTGQIKKPQHF. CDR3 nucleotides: TGTGCCAGCAGTTCGACAGGACAAATCAAGAAGCCCCAGCATTTT.